This TCR beta chain was sequenced during a study of OX40 agonist ivuxolimab in advanced cancers. General observations from the study: Expanded clones tended on average to be more numerous among CD8+ T cells than CD4+.

Concerning this clone: Its antigen is still unknown.

Trimming removed 0 bases from V and 5 bases from J, with 8 bases in between. The germline V gene has CDR1 GTSNPN and CDR2 SVGIG (reference sequence). The CDR3 length is 12 residues. Sequencing used immunoSEQ multiplex PCR; TCRdb keeps in-frame clones, though not all of them. The repertoire holds 60,000 to 100,000 clones, with 84% as singletons. The source was CD4+ or CD8+ T cells sorted from blood, collected in a trial of the OX40 agonist ivuxolimab. This chain connects TRBV30 to TRBJ2-7, with D possibly being TRBD1 (5 bases). This clonotype was sampled from an adult with an advanced solid tumor such as melanoma, head and neck, liver or kidney cancer. CDR3 in DNA: TGTGCCTGGAGTGTAGGGGCCCACGAGCAGTACTTC. It codes for CAWSVGAHEQYF.